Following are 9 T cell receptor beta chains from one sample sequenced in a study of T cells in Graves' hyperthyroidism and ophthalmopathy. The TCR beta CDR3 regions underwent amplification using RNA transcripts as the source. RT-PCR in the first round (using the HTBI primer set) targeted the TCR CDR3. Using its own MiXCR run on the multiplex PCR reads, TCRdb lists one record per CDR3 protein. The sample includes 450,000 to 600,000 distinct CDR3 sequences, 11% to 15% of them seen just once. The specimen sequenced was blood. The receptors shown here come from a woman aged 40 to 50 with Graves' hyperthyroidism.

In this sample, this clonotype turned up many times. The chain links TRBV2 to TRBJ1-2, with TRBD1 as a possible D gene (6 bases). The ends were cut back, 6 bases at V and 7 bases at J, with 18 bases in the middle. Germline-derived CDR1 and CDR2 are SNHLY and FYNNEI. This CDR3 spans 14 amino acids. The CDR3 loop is CASRNREGVGGYTF. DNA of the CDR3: TGTGCCAGCAGGAACAGGGAGGGGGTTGGTGGCTACACCTTC.

CDR3 amino acids: CASSEVFLQGKTEAFF. CDR3 DNA: TGTGCCAGCAGTGAAGTCTTTTTACAGGGGAAGACTGAAGCTTTCTTT. V is TRBV6-1 and J is TRBJ1-1; 7 nucleotides align to TRBD1. Germline CDR1 and CDR2: MNHNS and SASEGT. The V and J ends lost 1 base and 5 bases, in that order; junction bases with no gene match: 10. CDR3 size: 16 residues.

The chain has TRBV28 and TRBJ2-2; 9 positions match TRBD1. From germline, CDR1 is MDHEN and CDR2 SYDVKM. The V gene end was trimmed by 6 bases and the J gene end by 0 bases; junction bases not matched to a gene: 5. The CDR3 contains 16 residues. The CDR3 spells CASRNRGPPNTGELFF. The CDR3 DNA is TGTGCCAGCAGGAACAGGGGGCCCCCGAACACCGGGGAGCTGTTTTTT. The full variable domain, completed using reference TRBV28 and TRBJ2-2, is DVKVTQSSRYLVKRTGEKVFLECVQDMDHENMFWYRQDPGLGLRLIYFSYDVKMKEKGDIPEGYSVSREKKERFSLILESASTNQTSMYLCASRNRGPPNTGELFFGEGSRLTVL.

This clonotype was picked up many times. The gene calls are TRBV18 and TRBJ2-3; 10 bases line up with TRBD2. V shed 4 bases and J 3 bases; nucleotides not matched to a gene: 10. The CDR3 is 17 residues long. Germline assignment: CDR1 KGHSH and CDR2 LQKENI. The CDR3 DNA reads TGTGCCAGCTCACAACCGGGACTAGCGAGAGCTACAGATACGCAGTATTTT. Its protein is CASSQPGLARATDTQYF.

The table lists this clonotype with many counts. The DNA for the CDR3 is TGCGCCAGCAGCTCAGGGGCCACCTACAATGAGCAGTTCTTC. Translated, it gives CASSSGATYNEQFF. V is TRBV5-1 and J is TRBJ2-1; possibly TRBD1 for D (6 bases). Germline CDR1 reads SGHRS; CDR2 reads YFSETQ. The CDR3 contains 14 residues. V dropped 3 bases and J dropped 2 bases, with 9 bases sitting between them.

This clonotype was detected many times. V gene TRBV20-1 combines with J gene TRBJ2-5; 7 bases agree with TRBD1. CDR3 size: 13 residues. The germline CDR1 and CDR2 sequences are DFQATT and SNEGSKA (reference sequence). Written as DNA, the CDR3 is TGCAGCGACGTGGGGACAGACCAAGAGACCCAGTACTTC. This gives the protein CSDVGTDQETQYF.

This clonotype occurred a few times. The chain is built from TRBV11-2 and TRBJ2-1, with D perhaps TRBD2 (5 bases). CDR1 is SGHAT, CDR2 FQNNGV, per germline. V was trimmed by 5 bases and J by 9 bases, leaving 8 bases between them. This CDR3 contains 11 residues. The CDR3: CASSKGVEQFF. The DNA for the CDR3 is TGTGCCAGCAGCAAGGGAGTTGAGCAGTTCTTC.

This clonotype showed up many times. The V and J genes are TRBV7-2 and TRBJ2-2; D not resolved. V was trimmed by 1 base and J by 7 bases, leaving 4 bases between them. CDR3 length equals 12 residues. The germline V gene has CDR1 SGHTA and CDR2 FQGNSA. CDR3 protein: CASSLVYGELFF. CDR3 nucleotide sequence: TGTGCCAGCAGCTTAGTTTACGGGGAGCTGTTTTTT.

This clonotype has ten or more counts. CDR3 loop: CSARDLAGSSYEQYF. For the CDR3, the DNA is TGCAGTGCTAGAGACCTAGCGGGGAGCTCCTACGAGCAGTACTTC. V gene TRBV20-1 combines with J gene TRBJ2-7, with 9 bases that match TRBD2. The CDR3 length is 15 residues. After removal of 0 bases from V and 0 bases from J, the junction contained 3 bases not matched to a gene. Germline CDR1 reads DFQATT; CDR2 reads SNEGSKA (reference sequence).